This record looks at one T cell receptor (beta chain) sequence and its context. In its sample, this clonotype was seen a few times. Its antigen has not been determined. Base qualities are not recorded, but no much larger clone differs from it by a single base. These data belong to a study of T cells in Graves' hyperthyroidism and ophthalmopathy (dated by TCRdb to the late 2010s). Describing the broader study: TCR V-J signatures able to tell the groups apart were searched for in a discovery cohort of 100 or so patients, of whom more than 40 had Graves' ophthalmopathy and 57 had stable Graves' hyperthyroidism. In more than five Graves' hyperthyroidism patients, the study also compared T-cell repertoires from thyroid tissue with T-cell repertoires from blood. Prospective prediction of ophthalmopathy was tested in an independent validation cohort of some 19 hyperthyroidism patients and some 17 patients who later progressed to ophthalmopathy. The 100 discovery patients were randomly split 7:3 into training and test sets. Once sampling was done, hyperthyroidism patients were given methimazole at a starting dose of 30 mg daily, whereas ophthalmopathy patients were given high-dose intravenous methylprednisolone. The paper describes TCR Vbeta CDR3 sequencing of around 140 peripheral blood samples, made up of 43 ophthalmopathy patients, 70 to 75 hyperthyroidism patients and 17 progressor patients.

Exclusion was applied to patients with uncontrolled infections, other autoimmune diseases, pregnancy or lactation. Diagnoses were established on the basis of clinical symptoms, serum thyroxine and TRAb, thyroid ultrasound, and orbital computed tomography. Total RNA was extracted using Trizol reagent, and RNA quality was assessed on an Agilent 2100 Bioanalyzer. What the work shows at the level of the full study, not this receptor alone: No statistical method was used to fix the sample size in advance, and group allocation was not hidden from the investigators. Most expanded thyroid clonotypes (frequency above 0.001) were also detected in blood, a finding suggesting that blood repertoires may reflect thyroid immune responses. In validation, the model predicted progression to ophthalmopathy with about 71% sensitivity and 72% to 85% specificity, a median of about 6.7 months before onset. In cross-validation, a model built on a 13 V-J signature told ophthalmopathy apart from stable hyperthyroidism with 85% to 90% sensitivity and around 81% specificity, and in testing the same model reached 80%/75%.

Amplification of TCR beta CDR3 regions was carried out from RNA transcripts. For the first round of RT-PCR on the TCR CDR3, the HTBI primer set was used together with the Qiagen OneStep RT-PCR kit. The libraries were constructed in a second round of multiplex PCR and then size-selected and purified. Paired-end sequencing of the libraries was performed with 100 bp reads on an Illumina HiSeq2000. Regarding the original processing steps: Raw data were processed with SOAPnuke, discarding reads with adapters, uncalled bases, mean Phred below 15, or no exact constant-primer or identifier match. COPE v1.2.5 was used to merge high-quality paired reads, and clonotypes were defined as unique nucleotide sequences. Clonotypes were aligned to IMGT TRBV, TRBD and TRBJ reference segments using MiTCR v1.1. The analysis included only V-J combinations with a frequency above 0.0001, which together covered more than 98% of the repertoires. A TCS score was defined as the ratio of F50 (clonal expansion) to E x V (chaos), with BLOSUM62-based TCRdist applied between CDR3 peptides within each V-J. Welch's t-statistics and random forest reduced roughly 530 V-J features to 13, which were used in a naive Bayes classifier (R e1071). Thyroid-blood repertoire similarity was quantified with the Morisita-Horn index. TCRdb redid the processing of the public reads, applying fastp at Q25 and MiXCR, and retained in-frame beta chains. One record per CDR3 amino acid sequence lists the most common genes and DNA. TCRdb assigned the V and J calls; the authors' analysis was not used. Recorded for this sample are 660,000 or so distinct CDR3 sequences; about 45% of them occurred a single time. Less than 9% of the sample belongs to the ten largest clones.

The CDR3 has 17 amino acids, counting the end cysteine and phenylalanine. The retained sequence is limited to the CDR3, 51 bases, with the frame set at the first base. Compared with germline, V lacks 3 bases and J lacks 3 bases; bases without a gene match: 10. The germline V gene gives CDR1 as SNHLY and CDR2 as FYNNEI. This clonotype originated in an adult man with Graves' disease, either hyperthyroidism or ophthalmopathy (not recorded which). The material sequenced was peripheral blood or thyroid tissue (not recorded which). The chain links TRBV2 with TRBJ2-7; 11 nucleotides in the junction match TRBD2. CDR3 loop: CASSEPLAGGVNYEQYF. Read as DNA, the sequence is TGTGCCAGCAGTGAGCCATTAGCGGGAGGGGTTAACTACGAGCAGTACTTC.